These 29 T cell receptor beta chains originate from one sample sequenced in a study of T-cell reconstitution after alpha-beta-depleted transplantation in children (dated by TCRdb to about 2016). The treatment or condition label for this specimen denotes: allogeneic hematopoietic cell transplantation with graft depleted of TCRalphabeta T cells and CD19 B cells. Library preparation used PCR. Sequencing was performed on an Illumina HiSeq 2500. Molecular barcoding was employed in the preparation of TCR libraries, with unique molecular identifiers being used to normalize TCRbeta repertoire quantification. The public sequencing data were trimmed at Q25 with fastp and processed into clonotypes with MiXCR by TCRdb, which kept only in-frame beta chains. Identical CDR3 proteins give one entry, which carries the most common genes and DNA. Within this sample are 580,000 or so distinct CDR3 sequences, with roughly 23% of them counted one time only. Together, the top ten hold around an eighth of the sample.

Sequenced material: PBMCs, mostly from graft donor cells, taken 360 days after TCRalphabeta/CD19-depleted stem cell transplant. The receptors originated from a boy younger than two who had a stem cell transplant for acute myeloid leukemia, so the T cells may come from the graft donor.

The rearrangement uses TRBV20-1 and TRBJ2-5, with TRBD2 matching over 9 bases. The V gene end was trimmed by 0 bases and the J gene end by 2 bases; junction bases not matched to a gene: 7. Looked up from germline, CDR1 is DFQATT and CDR2 is SNEGSKA (reference sequence). The CDR3 extends over 16 amino acids. As DNA, the CDR3 is TGCAGTGCTAGAGATCTTAGCGGGGGAGGGCAAGAGACCCAGTACTTC. It is translated as CSARDLSGGGQETQYF.

At least ten counts were recorded for this clonotype. This rearrangement joins TRBV5-1 to TRBJ1-2; 8 bases are shared with TRBD1. This CDR3 contains 14 residues. Germline V lookup: CDR1 SGHRS, CDR2 YFSETQ. V lost 2 bases to trimming and J lost 6 bases; unmatched junction nucleotides: 6. In nucleotides, the CDR3 is TGCGCCAGCAGCTTAACAGGGGGTCGCGATGGCTACACCTTC. Amino acid sequence: CASSLTGGRDGYTF.

This clonotype was observed at least ten times. V and J are TRBV11-2 and TRBJ2-1, with 8 bases lining up with TRBD2. The CDR3 contains 14 residues. Per germline, CDR1 SGHAT and CDR2 FQNNGV. V lost 3 bases to trimming and J lost 7 bases; unmatched junction nucleotides: 5. The CDR3 sequence is CASSFGGAENEQFF. CDR3 coding DNA: TGTGCCAGCAGCTTCGGGGGGGCCGAGAATGAGCAGTTCTTC.

V usage is TRBV20-1 and J usage is TRBJ2-7, with TRBD1 matching 7 bases. The CDR3 has 14 residues. The germline CDR1 and CDR2 sequences are DFQATT and SNEGSKA (reference sequence). J lost 3 bases, V lost 5 bases, and 10 bases had no gene match. The CDR3 reads CSAGVQGQIYEQYV. In DNA, the CDR3 is TGCAGTGCTGGAGTACAGGGGCAGATCTACGAGCAGTACGTC.

This clonotype was recorded a few times. This rearrangement joins TRBV20-1 to TRBJ2-7; 8 bases line up with TRBD1. Germline V gene data show CDR1 as DFQATT and CDR2 as SNEGSKA (reference sequence). V was clipped by 1 base and J by 2 bases; unmatched bases: 10. The CDR3 sequence is 16 residues long. Here the CDR3 DNA reads TGCAGTGCTAGAGCCCGGACAGGGCTGGCCCCCTACGAGCAGTACTTC. The encoded protein is CSARARTGLAPYEQYF.

In its sample, this clonotype was seen a few times. This chain uses TRBV20-1 with TRBJ1-1, with 7 bases lining up with TRBD1. J lost 2 bases, V lost 5 bases, and 11 bases had no gene match. The CDR3 extends over 15 amino acids. Germline CDR1 DFQATT, CDR2 SNEGSKA (reference sequence). CDR3 loop: CSAVDRRRSNTEAFF. For the CDR3, the DNA is TGCAGTGCTGTGGACAGGCGGAGAAGCAACACTGAAGCTTTCTTT.

J is TRBJ2-1 and V is TRBV5-6; D is perhaps TRBD1 or TRBD2 (5 bases each). CDR3 length: 13 residues. V lost 7 bases and J 6 bases, leaving 14 bases between the germline ends. CDR1 is SGHDT, CDR2 YYEEEE, per germline. The CDR3 loop is CASGPGAPNEQFF. The DNA for the CDR3 is TGTGCCAGCGGCCCCGGGGCCCCCAATGAGCAGTTCTTC. Full variable domain (remainder filled in from reference TRBV5-6 and TRBJ2-1): DAGVTQSPTHLIKTRGQQVTLRCSPKSGHDTVSWYQQALGQGPQFIFQYYEEEERQRGNFPDRFSGHQFPNYSSELNVNALLLGDSALYLCASGPGAPNEQFFGPGTRLTVL.

This clonotype was observed a few times. The genes are TRBV20-1 and TRBJ1-1, with D maybe TRBD1 (6 bases). V was cut by 1 base and J by 1 base, with 13 bases left in between. CDR3 length: 15 residues. CDR1 DFQATT and CDR2 SNEGSKA come from the germline V gene (reference sequence). The chain's CDR3 is CSARAGGRGNTEAFF. The CDR3 bases are TGCAGTGCTAGAGCTGGGGGGCGGGGGAACACTGAAGCTTTCTTT.

J is TRBJ1-3 and V is TRBV20-1; D gene unclear. Trimming removed 1 base at V and 0 bases at J, with 16 bases between. This CDR3 contains 17 residues. Germline lookup yields CDR1 DFQATT and CDR2 SNEGSKA (reference sequence). The CDR3 reads CSARVDGRAPSGNTIYF. The CDR3 DNA reads as TGCAGTGCTAGAGTGGACGGAAGGGCGCCCTCTGGAAACACCATATATTTT.

The chain joins TRBV5-1 to TRBJ1-1; D unresolved. The CDR3 loop spans 14 amino acids. Germline-derived CDR1 and CDR2 are SGHRS and YFSETQ. V lost 0 bases and J 5 bases, leaving 11 bases between the germline ends. CDR3: CASSLVSGDTEAFF. CDR3 nucleotides: TGCGCCAGCAGCTTGGTCAGCGGGGATACTGAAGCTTTCTTT.

There are a few counts of this clonotype. The rearrangement joins TRBV28 to TRBJ2-1; 8 bases match TRBD2. CDR1 and CDR2 (germline): MDHEN, SYDVKM. V was pared by 1 base and J by 10 bases, with 6 bases of the junction left unmatched. This CDR3 is built from 14 residues. The DNA of the CDR3 is TGTGCCAGCAGTTTATACCTTAGCGGGGACGAGCAGTTCTTC. Its protein is CASSLYLSGDEQFF.

This clonotype occurred many times. The rearrangement links TRBV5-5 to TRBJ2-1, with TRBD2 as a possible D gene (6 bases). Trimming shortened V by 4 bases and J by 8 bases, and 22 bases separated the two germline ends. This CDR3 comprises 16 residues. The germline gives CDR1 SGHKS, CDR2 YYEKEE (reference sequence). CDR3 in DNA: TGTGCCAGCAGCCCATTCCGACTAGTCGATAGGGATGAGCAGTTCTTC. Translation: CASSPFRLVDRDEQFF. The complete variable domain, with remaining parts taken from reference TRBV5-5 and TRBJ2-1, reads DAGVTQSPTHLIKTRGQQVTLRCSPISGHKSVSWYQQVLGQGPQFIFQYYEKEERGRGNFPDRFSARQFPNYSSELNVNALLLGDSALYLCASSPFRLVDRDEQFFGPGTRLTVL.

Ten or more counts support this clonotype. The V and J genes are TRBV7-8 and TRBJ2-1, with D possibly TRBD2 on 5 matching bases. The ends were cut back, 8 bases at V and 1 base at J, with 12 bases in the middle. The CDR3 runs 14 residues. From germline, CDR1 is SGHVS and CDR2 FQNEAQ. This CDR3 reads CASGGLSSYNEQFF. CDR3 bases: TGTGCCAGCGGAGGACTGTCGTCCTACAATGAGCAGTTCTTC.

This clonotype is classed as medium-sized. The chain links TRBV6-5 to TRBJ2-7; TRBD1 is a possible D gene (5 bases). Germline-derived CDR1 and CDR2 are MNHEY and SVGAGI. The length of the CDR3 is 14 residues. The ends were cut back, 0 bases at V and 5 bases at J, with 11 bases in the middle. CDR3 sequence (DNA): TGTGCCAGCAGTTACTCGGACATCCACAACGAGCAGTACTTC. Translated, it gives CASSYSDIHNEQYF.

This clonotype appeared many times. This chain uses TRBV29-1 with TRBJ1-1, with 7 bases identical to TRBD1. From germline, CDR1 is SQVTM and CDR2 ANQGSEA. The V gene end was trimmed by 4 bases and the J gene end by 6 bases; junction bases not matched to a gene: 14. The CDR3 is made up of 15 amino acids. CDR3: CSVAETGRRSAEAFF. The CDR3 DNA sequence: TGCAGCGTTGCGGAGACAGGGAGGAGGAGCGCTGAAGCTTTCTTT. The entire variable domain, with the rest obtained from reference TRBV29-1 and TRBJ1-1, is as follows: SAVISQKPSRDICQRGTSLTIQCQVDSQVTMMFWYRQQPGQSLTLIATANQGSEATYESGFVIDKFPISRPNLTFSTLTVSNMSPEDSSIYLCSVAETGRRSAEAFFGQGTRLTVV.

CDR3 in DNA: TGTGCCAGCAGTTTAAGGGCCGCGGGACAGGTCCAGCATTTT. As protein: CASSLRAAGQVQHF. The rearrangement uses TRBV12-3 or TRBV12-4 and TRBJ1-5; 8 nucleotides align to TRBD1. Unmatched junction bases numbered 9, after V lost 2 bases and J lost 12 bases. The length of the CDR3 is 14 residues.

This clonotype was counted ten times or more. The chain combines TRBV10-3 with TRBJ2-3, with 11 nucleotides matching TRBD2. The CDR3 runs to 16 residues. The germline CDR1 and CDR2 sequences are ENHRY and SYGVKD. Unmatched junction bases numbered 5, after V lost 3 bases and J lost 3 bases. The CDR3 reads CAISDQLAGVTDTQYF. The CDR3 DNA follows: TGTGCCATCAGTGATCAACTAGCGGGGGTGACAGATACGCAGTATTTT.

The chain is built from TRBV15 and TRBJ2-1, with 8 positions matching TRBD2. Trimming took 5 bases from V and 7 from J; bases not matched to a gene: 7. The germline CDR1 and CDR2 sequences are LNHNV and YYDKDF (reference sequence). This CDR3 has 14 amino acids. CDR3 in amino acids: CATSPRLAQNEQFF. In DNA, the CDR3 is TGTGCCACCAGCCCCCGACTAGCGCAAAATGAGCAGTTCTTC.

The CDR3 loop is CASSELGGLRYEQYF. CDR3 bases: TGTGCCAGCAGTGAACTCGGGGGATTACGCTACGAGCAGTACTTC. The V gene is TRBV25-1, the J gene TRBJ2-7, with D perhaps TRBD2 (6 bases). V dropped 2 bases and J dropped 3 bases, with 14 bases sitting between them. CDR1 is MGHDK, CDR2 SYGVNS, per germline. This CDR3 is built from 15 residues.

This clonotype was recorded a few times. The chain carries TRBV19 and TRBJ2-2, with D perhaps TRBD1 (5 bases). V was pared by 3 bases and J by 0 bases, with 11 bases between. Germline CDR1 and CDR2: LNHDA and SQIVND (reference sequence). This CDR3 region has 16 residues. In nucleotides, the CDR3 is TGTGCCAGTAGTATCCTCGCAGGGACGAACACCGGGGAGCTGTTTTTT. It is translated as CASSILAGTNTGELFF.

V is TRBV7-2 and J is TRBJ2-3, with no clear D. CDR1 is SGHTA and CDR2 is FQGNSA in the germline V gene. This CDR3 comprises 15 residues. V lost 4 bases and J lost 5, with 16 bases in between. The CDR3 DNA follows: TGTGCCAGCAGCTCAGTCACCCGCGCAAAAGATACGCAGTATTTT. Translated: CASSSVTRAKDTQYF.

The rearrangement joins TRBV7-9 to TRBJ2-2; no reliable D call. Germline loops: CDR1 SEHNR, CDR2 FQNEAQ (reference sequence). Trimming pared 5 bases from V and 3 bases from J, leaving 13 bases between. The CDR3 has 15 amino acids. The CDR3 reads CASSLDSSDTGELFF. DNA for the CDR3: TGTGCCAGCAGCCTGGATTCGAGTGACACCGGGGAGCTGTTTTTT. The entire variable domain, with the rest obtained from reference TRBV7-9 and TRBJ2-2, is as follows: DTGVSQNPRHKITKRGQNVTFRCDPISEHNRLYWYRQTLGQGPEFLTYFQNEAQLEKSRLLSDRFSAERPKGSFSTLEIQRTEQGDSAMYLCASSLDSSDTGELFFGEGSRLTVL.

This clonotype has more than one count but fewer than ten. The chain uses TRBV29-1 and TRBJ1-2; D remains unclear. Looked up from germline, CDR1 is SQVTM and CDR2 is ANQGSEA. V gave up 5 bases and J gave up 2 bases, with 15 bases separating them. CDR3 length: 14 residues. The CDR3: CSVSERTANYGYTF. The CDR3 DNA sequence: TGCAGCGTTAGCGAAAGGACGGCCAACTATGGCTACACCTTC.

CDR3 protein: CASSRKAGGEETQYF. The CDR3 DNA follows: TGTGCCAGCAGTCGAAAAGCGGGGGGTGAAGAGACCCAGTACTTC. This rearrangement joins TRBV4-2 to TRBJ2-5, with TRBD2 matching over 9 bases. Germline V gene data show CDR1 as LGHNA and CDR2 as YNFKEQ. J lost 3 bases, V lost 6 bases, and 8 bases had no gene match. CDR3 length equals 15 residues.

The rearrangement uses TRBV10-2 and TRBJ2-3; D might be TRBD1 (5 bases). The CDR3 is 13 residues long. The germline CDR1 and CDR2 sequences are WSHSY and SAAADI. V lost 7 bases to trimming and J lost 3 bases, with 11 bases between them. The CDR3 spells CASKPSGTDTQYF. The DNA for the CDR3 is TGCGCCAGCAAACCTTCAGGGACAGATACGCAGTATTTT.

The chain joins TRBV6-1 to TRBJ2-3, with D perhaps TRBD1 (5 bases). With 6 bases removed from V and 1 base from J, the gap between germline ends came to 11 bases. The CDR3 sequence is 14 residues long. Germline-derived CDR1 and CDR2 are MNHNS and SASEGT. The CDR3, as DNA: TGTGCCAGCAGGGTCCAAGGGGGCACAGATACGCAGTATTTT. It codes for CASRVQGGTDTQYF.

In this sample, this clonotype turned up many times. The V call is TRBV28, the J call TRBJ2-2; 7 nucleotides line up with TRBD2. Germline-derived CDR1 and CDR2 are MDHEN and SYDVKM. This CDR3 has 16 amino acids. Trimming took 5 bases from V and 4 from J; bases not matched to a gene: 10. CDR3 nucleotides: TGTGCCAGCAGTCTCCTCACGGGGAGGGCCACCGGGGAGCTGTTTTTT. It codes for CASSLLTGRATGELFF.

The chain uses TRBV6-5 and TRBJ1-1, with D perhaps TRBD1 (6 bases). V was trimmed by 8 bases and J by 7 bases, leaving 20 bases between them. Germline V gives CDR1 MNHEY, CDR2 SVGAGI. The CDR3 is 14 amino acids. DNA of the CDR3: TGTGCCAGCCTGACCCAAACAGGGACGGGTGAAGCTTTCTTT. Protein product: CASLTQTGTGEAFF.

In this sample, this clonotype turned up once. This sequence joins TRBV24-1 and TRBJ2-3, with D tentatively TRBD2 (5 bases). V shed 6 bases and J shed 8 bases, with 11 bases lying between them. The CDR3 runs 12 residues. CDR1 and CDR2 from the germline V gene are KGHDR and SFDVKD. CDR3 region: CATSLVGGTQYF. CDR3 in DNA: TGTGCCACCAGTTTAGTAGGAGGTACGCAGTATTTT.